This T cell receptor beta chain was retrieved from a study of T cell responses to AZD1222 COVID-19 vaccine. Study conclusions and caveats: Without day 14 samples, only post-peak T cell repertoires were studied.

TCRdb's table, derived via immunoSEQ multiplex PCR, lists solely in-frame clones and lacks some. In the table there are fewer than 130,000 clones, roughly nine tenths of which are singletons. The CDR3 length is 15 residues. V gave up 0 bases and J gave up 1 base, with 10 bases separating them. To note about this clone: The antigen remains unidentified.

The rearrangement links TRBV6-7 to TRBJ2-7; D is uncertain. TRBV6-7 is filed as an ORF, its function uncertain. The sample was peripheral blood, taken on day 0 of AZD1222 vaccination. The source of this sequence is an adult in good health. CDR3 loop: CASSYSCQASYEQYF. CDR3 in DNA: TGTGCCAGCAGTTACTCGTGCCAGGCGTCCTACGAGCAGTACTTC.